At least ten counts were recorded for the clone carrying this T cell receptor beta chain. From germline, CDR1 is SNHLY and CDR2 FYNNEI. The V gene lost 6 bases and the J gene lost 0 bases, with 11 bases spanning the gap. This CDR3 is built from 15 residues. This record comes from a study of T-cell reconstitution after alpha-beta-depleted transplantation in children. Preparation of the TCRbeta library used unique molecular identifiers. TCRdb processed the PCR reads anew with MiXCR; each CDR3 protein has one entry. The sample comprises about 400,000 distinct CDR3 sequences, 20% of which are singletons, and about 3.8% rests with the top ten.

V is TRBV2 and J is TRBJ1-4; possible D gene TRBD1, 6 bases. Here the sequenced sample was PBMCs from the stem cell graft donor, taken from the stem cell graft. This receptor was taken from a human donor who donated a stem cell graft to a child with acute myeloid leukemia. CDR3 loop: CASRNRQATNEKLFF. The DNA of the CDR3 is TGTGCCAGCAGGAATCGACAGGCAACTAATGAAAAACTGTTTTTT.